Listed below are T cell receptor beta chains from one sample, sequenced in a study of vaccination and CD4 T cells after COVID-19. MiXCR, run by TCRdb on the PCR reads, gives a single entry per CDR3 protein. The sample shows around 18,000 distinct CDR3 sequences, 53% of them seen only once. For these TCRs, the target antigens are not known. The sequencing used CD4+ T cells from blood, cultured in vitro, collected before SARS-CoV-2 vaccination. Receptor source: a human donor who had recovered from COVID-19. CDR3s include the opening cysteine and the closing phenylalanine or tryptophan.

TRBV7-9,CASSPDPTAQYF
TRBV12-3/TRBV12-4,CASSLGLEQFF
TRBV20-1,CSARDPSGRPLQETQYF
TRBV11-2,CASSLVGSYEQYF
TRBV2,CASTGRAETQYF
TRBV7-2,CASKGTSGRGGELFF
TRBV7-9,CASSLGQVDTQYF
TRBV30,CAGGTSGNMHEQFF
TRBV19,CASSIDPRQGKAFF
TRBV6-1,CAGAAGGLGSTQYF
TRBV5-5,CASSPRRDVNEQFF
TRBV20-1,CSAHPRGQGPYEQYF
TRBV12-3/TRBV12-4,CASRLDTWFSGANVLTF